What follows are 30 T cell receptor beta chains derived from one specimen sequenced in a study of T cells after yellow fever vaccination. A single record per CDR3 protein comes from TCRdb applying MiXCR to the 5' RACE reads. The sample yields approximately 260,000 distinct CDR3 sequences, roughly 4.8% seen once. Sequenced material: CD4+ T cells sorted from PBMCs, taken on the day of the yellow fever booster vaccination. The receptors were sampled from a man between 18 and 29 years old who received the YFV17D yellow fever vaccine.

This clonotype has at least ten counts. The rearrangement joins TRBV2 to TRBJ2-1, with D possibly matching TRBD2 (6 bases). Deletions cut 8 bases from V and 6 bases from J, with 14 bases between. The CDR3 is 13 amino acids. CDR1 and CDR2 (germline): SNHLY, FYNNEI. The CDR3 DNA sequence: TGTGCCAGCGGCGGGGCGGGGCGCAATGAGCAGTTCTTC. It translates to CASGGAGRNEQFF.

Only a few counts were recorded for this clonotype. The rearrangement uses TRBV9 and TRBJ1-1; possibly TRBD1 for D (5 bases). Germline V gives CDR1 SGDLS, CDR2 YYNGEE. CDR3 length: 16 residues. Trimming removed 0 bases from V and 1 base from J, with 13 bases in between. The CDR3 region is CASSVALRGENTEAFF. The CDR3 DNA sequence: TGTGCCAGCAGCGTAGCCCTCCGGGGGGAGAACACTGAAGCTTTCTTT.

This clonotype was observed a handful of times. The rearrangement links TRBV20-1 to TRBJ1-1, with D possibly TRBD1 on 5 matching bases. This CDR3 region has 18 residues. Between the trimmed V and J ends, which lost 1 base and 3 bases, there was a span of 24 bases. Germline CDR1 DFQATT, CDR2 SNEGSKA (reference sequence). CDR3 nucleotides: TGCAGTGCTAGAGTTCTCAGCCGGGACCTCATTCGGGACACTGAAGCTTTCTTT. This gives the protein CSARVLSRDLIRDTEAFF.

The rearrangement uses TRBV7-9 and TRBJ1-1, with TRBD1 identical over 9 bases. CDR1 and CDR2 from the germline V gene are SEHNR and FQNEAQ (reference sequence). This CDR3 has 13 amino acids. The ends lost 6 bases at V and 8 bases at J; junction bases unmatched: 7. The CDR3 sequence: CASRPGTGTEAFF. Written as DNA, the CDR3 is TGTGCCAGCAGGCCCGGGACAGGGACCGAAGCTTTCTTT.

This clonotype was seen a single time. The chain combines TRBV6-5 with TRBJ1-6, with no clear D. V was pared by 2 bases and J by 10 bases, with 15 bases between. From germline, CDR1 is MNHEY and CDR2 SVGAGI. The CDR3 is 15 amino acids. CDR3 DNA sequence: TGTGCCAGCAGTTACGTCCCGGCGGTAGAATCACCCCTCCACTTT. Protein product: CASSYVPAVESPLHF.

This clonotype has more than one count but fewer than ten. This chain uses TRBV6-1 with TRBJ1-2, with 9 bases fitting TRBD1. Germline V gives CDR1 MNHNS, CDR2 SASEGT. The CDR3 loop spans 13 amino acids. The J segment lost 5 bases and the V segment lost 10 bases, leaving 8 bases of the junction unmatched. This CDR3 reads CATSPGQGYGYTF. The DNA of the CDR3 is TGTGCCACTTCCCCCGGACAGGGGTATGGCTACACCTTC.

The chain joins TRBV7-2 to TRBJ1-5; D is undetermined. V lost 0 bases and J lost 2, with 8 bases in between. CDR3 length: 15 residues. The germline V gene has CDR1 SGHTA and CDR2 FQGNSA. CDR3 amino acids: CASSLALAGNQPQHF. The CDR3 DNA reads TGTGCCAGCAGCTTAGCGCTGGCAGGCAATCAGCCCCAGCATTTT.

This clonotype appeared a few times. The chain joins TRBV27 to TRBJ2-7; 9 nucleotides agree with TRBD1. Germline CDR1 is MNHEY and CDR2 is SMNVEV (reference sequence). Trimming at V came to 3 bases and at J to 9 bases, leaving 9 bases not matched to a gene. CDR3 length: 14 residues. The CDR3 reads CASSFTGTGIRQYF. CDR3 nucleotides: TGTGCCAGCAGTTTCACCGGGACAGGGATAAGGCAGTACTTC.

This clonotype was recorded many times. The V call is TRBV6-5, the J call TRBJ2-3; 11 nucleotides match TRBD2. This CDR3 region has 19 residues. In germline, CDR1 is MNHEY, CDR2 SVGAGI. With V trimmed by 0 bases and J by 2 bases, 10 bases remained unmatched. The CDR3 reads CASSYSIPTSGGLTDTQYF. In DNA, the CDR3 is TGTGCCAGCAGTTACTCGATCCCCACTAGCGGGGGCCTCACAGATACGCAGTATTTT.

This clonotype was counted ten times or more. The chain is built from TRBV20-1 and TRBJ1-6; D call uncertain. Trimming left V 8 bases short and J 6 bases short, with 17 bases between. The CDR3 has 14 amino acids. Germline CDR1 DFQATT, CDR2 SNEGSKA (reference sequence). The CDR3 loop is CSTRRPPSNSPLHF. Written as DNA, the CDR3 is TGCAGTACACGCAGGCCCCCTTCTAATTCACCCCTCCACTTT.

This clonotype was recorded a few times. The gene calls are TRBV6-5 and TRBJ1-1, with 8 nucleotides matching TRBD1. V lost 0 bases, J lost 1 base, and 4 bases stayed unmatched. Per the germline V gene, CDR1 is MNHEY and CDR2 is SVGAGI. The CDR3 runs to 16 residues. Written as DNA, the CDR3 is TGTGCCAGCAGTTACTCGCCCGGACAGGGGAACACTGAAGCTTTCTTT. As protein: CASSYSPGQGNTEAFF.

This clonotype was seen at least ten times. The chain uses TRBV29-1 and TRBJ2-5; D possibly corresponds to TRBD2 (6 bases). CDR3 size: 12 residues. Deletions cut 3 bases from V and 5 bases from J, with 10 bases between. The V gene's germline CDR1 is SQVTM and CDR2 ANQGSEA. CDR3 sequence: CSVDSGLETQYF. The DNA of the CDR3 is TGCAGCGTTGACAGCGGGTTGGAGACCCAGTACTTC. Drawing the rest from reference TRBV29-1 and TRBJ2-5, the complete variable domain is SAVISQKPSRDICQRGTSLTIQCQVDSQVTMMFWYRQQPGQSLTLIATANQGSEATYESGFVIDKFPISRPNLTFSTLTVSNMSPEDSSIYLCSVDSGLETQYFGPGTRLLVL.

This clonotype turned up a few times. This chain uses TRBV3-1 with TRBJ2-1, with TRBD1 as a possible D gene (6 bases). The CDR3 runs 16 residues. Trimming stripped 4 bases from V and 2 bases from J, with 15 bases between. The germline V gene encodes CDR1 LGHDT and CDR2 YNNKEL (reference sequence). CDR3 region: CASSPLGGAPYNEQFF. The CDR3 coding sequence is TGTGCCAGCAGCCCGTTAGGGGGAGCCCCCTACAATGAGCAGTTCTTC.

The chain combines TRBV5-6 with TRBJ1-1, with D perhaps matching TRBD1 (5 bases). This CDR3 comprises 12 residues. Germline V lookup: CDR1 SGHDT, CDR2 YYEEEE. Trimming pared 4 bases from V and 8 bases from J, leaving 12 bases between. CDR3 region: CASSTTVSEAFF. The DNA of the CDR3 is TGTGCCAGCAGCACGACAGTTTCCGAAGCTTTCTTT.

A few counts support this clonotype. The rearrangement links TRBV6-1 to TRBJ1-1; 7 bases are a match to TRBD1. Germline CDR1 reads MNHNS; CDR2 reads SASEGT. The junction had 1 base not matched to a gene; V was cut back by 8 bases and J by 1 base. This CDR3 comprises 12 residues. CDR3 nucleotides: TGTGCCAGCGGGACAGCGAACACTGAAGCTTTCTTT. Protein product: CASGTANTEAFF.

This clonotype has just a few counts. The chain is built from TRBV20-1 and TRBJ2-3, with D tentatively TRBD1 (5 bases). The CDR3 sequence is 14 residues long. Germline V gene data show CDR1 as DFQATT and CDR2 as SNEGSKA (reference sequence). CDR3 protein: CSGGEWGRADTQYF. The CDR3 region has the DNA TGCAGCGGCGGAGAATGGGGCAGGGCAGATACGCAGTATTTT.

J is TRBJ1-4 and V is TRBV2; D may be TRBD1 (5 bases). V dropped 4 bases and J dropped 0 bases, with 18 bases sitting between them. Germline-derived CDR1 and CDR2 are SNHLY and FYNNEI. CDR3 length equals 18 residues. The DNA for the CDR3 is TGTGCCAGCAGTGGCTCAGACAGATTCTCGGCAACTAATGAAAAACTGTTTTTT. Translated: CASSGSDRFSATNEKLFF. Combining the CDR3 with reference TRBV2 and TRBJ1-4 gives the whole variable domain EPEVTQTPSHQVTQMGQEVILRCVPISNHLYFYWYRQILGQKVEFLVSFYNNEISEKSEIFDDQFSVERPDGSNFTLKIRSTKLEDSAMYFCASSGSDRFSATNEKLFFGSGTQLSVL.

This clonotype was found many times. This chain connects TRBV6-1 to TRBJ1-2; TRBD1 agrees at 7 bases. Germline V gene lookup returns CDR1 MNHNS and CDR2 SASEGT. V lost 4 bases to trimming and J lost 8 bases; unmatched junction nucleotides: 7. This CDR3 is built from 13 residues. The DNA of the CDR3 is TGTGCCAGCAGTGGGGGACAGAAGGTCGGCTACACCTTC. Its translation: CASSGGQKVGYTF.

The CDR3, as DNA: TGTGCCAGCATGAGGAGGACTAAGCCCAATGAGCAGTTCTTC. Amino acid sequence: CASMRRTKPNEQFF. The chain recombines TRBV6-2 or TRBV6-3 with TRBJ2-1; TRBD2 is a possible D gene (6 bases). Between the trimmed V and J ends, which lost 7 bases and 6 bases, there was a span of 16 bases. Germline V gene data show CDR1 as MNHEY and CDR2 as SVGEGT. This CDR3 has 14 amino acids.

This clonotype was counted only a few times. V is TRBV6-6 and J is TRBJ1-4; 10 nucleotides align to TRBD1. CDR3 length: 16 amino acids. The V gene's germline CDR1 is MNHNY and CDR2 SVGAGI (reference sequence). Trimming cost V 7 bases and J 7 bases; bases outside gene matches: 12. The CDR3 coding sequence is TGTGCCAGCAAAGACAGGGGGCAATGGGATTCTGAAAAACTGTTTTTT. Translation gives CASKDRGQWDSEKLFF.

This clonotype was found a few times. The chain is built from TRBV19 and TRBJ2-3, with TRBD2 as a possible D gene (5 bases). The CDR3 has 14 residues. Trimming left V 3 bases short and J 0 bases short, with 7 bases between. CDR1 is LNHDA, CDR2 SQIVND, per germline (reference sequence). As DNA, the CDR3 is TGTGCCAGTAGTATGAGCGGTAGCACAGATACGCAGTATTTT. Translated: CASSMSGSTDTQYF.

This clonotype was counted only a few times. The chain joins TRBV12-3 or TRBV12-4 to TRBJ1-1; D gene ambiguous. V shed 4 bases and J shed 0 bases, with 6 bases lying between them. This CDR3 has 13 amino acids. The CDR3 DNA reads as TGTGCCAGCAGTTCTCTTGTGAACACTGAAGCTTTCTTT. Translation gives CASSSLVNTEAFF.

This clonotype has more than one count but fewer than ten. J is TRBJ2-5 and V is TRBV7-3, with 10 positions matching TRBD1. The CDR3 length is 15 residues. Germline assignment: CDR1 SGHTA and CDR2 FQGTGA. V lost 5 bases to trimming and J lost 3 bases; unmatched junction nucleotides: 6. In DNA form, the CDR3 reads TGTGCCAGCAGCCCGACAGGGGGCGAAAAAGAGACCCAGTACTTC. Residues: CASSPTGGEKETQYF. The full variable domain, its missing parts supplied by reference TRBV7-3 and TRBJ2-5, is GAGVSQTPSNKVTEKGKYVELRCDPISGHTALYWYRQSLGQGPEFLIYFQGTGAADDSGLPNDRFFAVRPEGSVSTLKIQRTERGDSAVYLCASSPTGGEKETQYFGPGTRLLVL.

In its sample, this clonotype was seen many times. J is TRBJ2-3 and V is TRBV7-2; 11 nucleotides align to TRBD2. Looked up from germline, CDR1 is SGHTA and CDR2 is FQGNSA. CDR3 length equals 15 residues. With V trimmed by 6 bases and J by 2 bases, 4 bases remained unmatched. CDR3 DNA sequence: TGTGCCAGCAGACGACTAGCGGGGAACACAGATACGCAGTATTTT. It is translated as CASRRLAGNTDTQYF.

This clonotype was counted at least ten times. The gene calls are TRBV3-1 and TRBJ2-7; D is possibly TRBD1 or TRBD2 (5 bases each). This CDR3 is built from 12 residues. Trimming stripped 3 bases from V and 6 bases from J, with 9 bases between. The germline gives CDR1 LGHDT, CDR2 YNNKEL (reference sequence). The CDR3 loop is CASSHGTSEQYV. DNA of the CDR3: TGTGCCAGCAGCCACGGGACGAGCGAGCAGTACGTC.

This chain connects TRBV20-1 to TRBJ2-2, with no clear D. The ends were cut back, 7 bases at V and 1 base at J, with 7 bases in the middle. The CDR3 runs 12 residues. Germline V gene sequence: CDR1 DFQATT, CDR2 SNEGSKA (reference sequence). The CDR3 DNA sequence: TGCAGTGTTCATCTGAACACCGGGGAGCTGTTTTTT. Translating it yields CSVHLNTGELFF.

The chain employs TRBV6-2 or TRBV6-3 and TRBJ1-5; D not certain. This CDR3 is 12 amino acids long. Trimming pared 2 bases from V and 5 bases from J, leaving 4 bases between. Germline CDR1 and CDR2: MNHEY and SVGEGT. The CDR3 DNA reads TGTGCCAGCAGTTACACTTATCAGCCCCAGCATTTT. Amino acid sequence: CASSYTYQPQHF.

The sample holds many counts of this clonotype. V is TRBV12-3 or TRBV12-4 and J is TRBJ1-2; 8 positions agree with TRBD1. Trimming removed 5 bases from V and 6 bases from J; junction bases left unmatched: 11. This CDR3 has 15 residues. The CDR3 is CASSPTGQERNGYTF. CDR3 coding DNA: TGTGCCAGCAGTCCTACGGGACAGGAGAGAAATGGCTACACCTTC.

Ten or more counts support this clonotype. The CDR3 loop reads CATSRDGTSLYNEQFF. CDR3 nucleotides: TGTGCCACCAGCAGAGATGGGACCAGTTTATACAATGAGCAGTTCTTC. This chain uses TRBV15 with TRBJ2-1; D tentatively reads TRBD1 or TRBD2 (5 bases each). Trimming left V 0 bases short and J 4 bases short, with 13 bases between. The germline gives CDR1 LNHNV, CDR2 YYDKDF (reference sequence). This CDR3 region has 16 residues.

The gene calls are TRBV7-2 and TRBJ1-2; tentative D call: TRBD1 (5 bases). Looked up from germline, CDR1 is SGHTA and CDR2 is FQGNSA. The V gene lost 6 bases and the J gene lost 5 bases, with 16 bases spanning the gap. The CDR3 is 14 residues long. The CDR3 sequence is CASRPDGTHYGYTF. The CDR3 nucleotides read TGTGCCAGCAGGCCAGACGGGACTCATTATGGCTACACCTTC.